This TCR beta chain originates from a study of blood T cell repertoires in COVID-19. Study at large: Sites across the United States, Italy and Spain contributed samples from acute and convalescent COVID-19. From T cells, B-cell-depleted T cells, or PBMCs came the material, which was cDNA or gDNA.

Per the original data handling: Estimated nucleated cell counts came from reference gene primer amplification. Libraries were prepared by immunoSEQ multiplex PCR; TCRdb keeps only in-frame clonotypes and omits some of them. Clone size and the V and J calls come from that table; the DNA yielded D and trimming. The table has tens of thousands of clones, around 82% seen once; the top ten hold roughly 22%. The CDR3 sequence is 20 residues long. V dropped 4 bases and J dropped 0; count of bases not matched to a gene: 15. CDR1 KGHSH and CDR2 LQKENI come from the germline V gene. Sequences were obtained from peripheral blood. This chain connects TRBV18 to TRBJ2-1; 10 nucleotides line up with TRBD2. The sequence was obtained from a human donor in a cohort sampled during active COVID-19. The CDR3 nucleotides read TGTGCCAGCTCACTCACCACGGGAGCGGGGGGGATAAACTCCTACAATGAGCAGTTCTTC. It encodes CASSLTTGAGGINSYNEQFF.